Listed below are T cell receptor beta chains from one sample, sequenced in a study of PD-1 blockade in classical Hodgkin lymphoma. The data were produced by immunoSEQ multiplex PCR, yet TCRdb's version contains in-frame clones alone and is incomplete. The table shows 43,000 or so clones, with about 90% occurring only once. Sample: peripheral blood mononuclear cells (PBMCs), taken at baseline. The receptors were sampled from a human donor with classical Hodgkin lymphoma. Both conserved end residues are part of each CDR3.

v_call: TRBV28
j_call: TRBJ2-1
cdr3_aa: CASSSTLTGQYNEQFF

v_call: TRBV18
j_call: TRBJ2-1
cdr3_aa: CASSPVFGQYNEQFF

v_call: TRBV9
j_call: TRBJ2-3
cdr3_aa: CASSPPGLSSTDTQYF

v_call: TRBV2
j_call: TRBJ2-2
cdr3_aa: CASSARVAANTGELFF

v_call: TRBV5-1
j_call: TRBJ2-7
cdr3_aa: CASSLAQPYEQYF

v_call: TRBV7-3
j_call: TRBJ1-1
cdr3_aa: CASSLGAANTEAFF

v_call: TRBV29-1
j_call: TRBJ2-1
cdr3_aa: CSVERLAGTNEQFF

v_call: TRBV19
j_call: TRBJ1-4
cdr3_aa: CASSDRGLNEKLFF

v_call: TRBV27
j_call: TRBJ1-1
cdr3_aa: CASSSNGEGVNTEAFF

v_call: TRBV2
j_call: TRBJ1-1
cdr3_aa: CASRPNPRTGNIEAFF

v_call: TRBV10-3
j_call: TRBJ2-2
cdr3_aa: CAITRDANTGELFF

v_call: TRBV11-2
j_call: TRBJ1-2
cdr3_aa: CASSLDTGGRDGYTF

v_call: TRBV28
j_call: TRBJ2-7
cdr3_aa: CASNPPGVHEQYF

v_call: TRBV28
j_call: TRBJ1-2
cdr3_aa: CASSFLTNPYGYTF

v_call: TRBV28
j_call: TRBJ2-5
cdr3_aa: CASCERVQETQYF

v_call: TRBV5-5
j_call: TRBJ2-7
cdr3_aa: CASSLRPYEQYF

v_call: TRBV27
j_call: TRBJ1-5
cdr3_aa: CASKGVESNQPQHF